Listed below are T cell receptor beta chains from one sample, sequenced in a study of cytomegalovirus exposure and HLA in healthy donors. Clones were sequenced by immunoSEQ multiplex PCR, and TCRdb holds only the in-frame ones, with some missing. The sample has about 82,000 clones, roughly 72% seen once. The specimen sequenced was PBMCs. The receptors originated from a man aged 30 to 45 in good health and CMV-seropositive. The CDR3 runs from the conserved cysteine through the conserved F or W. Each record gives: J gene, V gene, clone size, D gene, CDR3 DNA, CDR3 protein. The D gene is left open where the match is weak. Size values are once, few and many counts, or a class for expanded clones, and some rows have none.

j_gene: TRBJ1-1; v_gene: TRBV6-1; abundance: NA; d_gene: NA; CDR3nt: TGTGCCAGCAGTGAAGCCGTGGCAGCTTTCTTT; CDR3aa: CASSEAVAAFF
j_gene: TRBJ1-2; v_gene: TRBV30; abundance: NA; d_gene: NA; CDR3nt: TGTGCCTGGAGTGTGGTGTACGGGAGCTATGGCTACACCTTC; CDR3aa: CAWSVVYGSYGYTF
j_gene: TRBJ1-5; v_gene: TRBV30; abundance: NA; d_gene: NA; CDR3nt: TGTGCCTGGAGTGTCGAACAAAGTATTCAGCCCCAGCATTTT; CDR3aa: CAWSVEQSIQPQHF
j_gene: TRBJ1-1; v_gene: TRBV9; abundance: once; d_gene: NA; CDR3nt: TGTGCCAGCAGCCCGGAGGTGCAGGGGAGCACTGAAGCTTTCTTT; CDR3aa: CASSPEVQGSTEAFF
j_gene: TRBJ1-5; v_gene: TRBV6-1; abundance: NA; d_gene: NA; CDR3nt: TGTGCCAGCAGTGAAGGTAGAACTAGCAATCAGCCCCAGCATTTT; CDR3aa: CASSEGRTSNQPQHF
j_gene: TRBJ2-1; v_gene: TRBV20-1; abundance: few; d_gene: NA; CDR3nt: TGCAGTGCTAGACTAGCATATGAGCAGTTCTTC; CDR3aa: CSARLAYEQFF
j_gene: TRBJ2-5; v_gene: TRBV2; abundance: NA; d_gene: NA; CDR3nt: TGTGCCAGCAGTGATAGAGCGGAGACCCAGTACTTC; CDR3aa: CASSDRAETQYF
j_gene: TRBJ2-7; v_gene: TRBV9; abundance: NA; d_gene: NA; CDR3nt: TGTGCCAGCAGCCGTGTGCCAGGGGCAGGGGAGCAGTACTTC; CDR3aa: CASSRVPGAGEQYF
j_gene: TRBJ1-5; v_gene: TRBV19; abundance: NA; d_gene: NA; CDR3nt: TGTGCCAGTAAGGCGGGGAATCAGCCCCAGCATTTT; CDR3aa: CASKAGNQPQHF
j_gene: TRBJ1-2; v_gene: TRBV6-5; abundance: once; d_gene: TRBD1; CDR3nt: TGTGCCAGCAGTTACTCGGGACAGCGGGACTATGGCTACACCTTC; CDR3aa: CASSYSGQRDYGYTF
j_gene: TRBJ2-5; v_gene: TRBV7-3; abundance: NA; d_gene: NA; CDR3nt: TGTGCCAGCAGCTTAGAGAACCAAGAGACCCAGTACTTC; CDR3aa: CASSLENQETQYF
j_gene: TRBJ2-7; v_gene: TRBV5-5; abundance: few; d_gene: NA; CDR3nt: TGTGCCAGCAGACAAGTGGTCAGGGGCTACGAGCAGTACTTC; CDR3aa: CASRQVVRGYEQYF
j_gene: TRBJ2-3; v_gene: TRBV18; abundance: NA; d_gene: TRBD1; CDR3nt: TGTGCCAGCTCACCACAGAGCAGGGGGAGAACAGATACGCAGTATTTT; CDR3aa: CASSPQSRGRTDTQYF
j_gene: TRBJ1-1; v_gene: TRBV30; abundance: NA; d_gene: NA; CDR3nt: TGTGCCTGGAGTCCCGACAGGGAAGCTTTCTTT; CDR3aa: CAWSPDREAFF
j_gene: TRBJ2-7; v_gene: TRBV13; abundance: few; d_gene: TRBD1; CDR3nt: TGTGCCAGCAGCCGCCGGGACAGTCTTCGCGAGCAGTACTTC; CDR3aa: CASSRRDSLREQYF
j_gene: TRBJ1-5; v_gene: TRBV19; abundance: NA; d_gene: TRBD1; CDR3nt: TGTGCCAGTACCTCGACAGGGGGAGGTCAGCCCCAGCATTTT; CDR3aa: CASTSTGGGQPQHF
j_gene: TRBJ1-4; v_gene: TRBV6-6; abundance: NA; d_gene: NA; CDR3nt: TGTGCCAGCAGACAAATCGGGAGGGAAGGTGAAAAACTGTTTTTT; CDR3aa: CASRQIGREGEKLFF
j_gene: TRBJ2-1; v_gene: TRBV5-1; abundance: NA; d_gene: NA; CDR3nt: TGCGCCAGCAGCGGGACTCTTCGGCCCCACAATGAGCAGTTCTTC; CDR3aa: CASSGTLRPHNEQFF
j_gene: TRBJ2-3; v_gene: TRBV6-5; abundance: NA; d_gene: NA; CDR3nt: TGTGCCAGCAGTTACTCAACAGGGAACCGCCGGCAGTATTTT; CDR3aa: CASSYSTGNRRQYF
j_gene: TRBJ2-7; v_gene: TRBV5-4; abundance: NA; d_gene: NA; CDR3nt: TGTGCCAGCAGCTTGTCCGGGACTGCTCAATACGAGCAGTACTTC; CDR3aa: CASSLSGTAQYEQYF
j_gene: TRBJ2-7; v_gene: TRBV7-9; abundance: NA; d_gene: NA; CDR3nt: TGTGCCAGCAGCTTAGCAGGGACTGGCTACGAGCAGTACTTC; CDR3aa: CASSLAGTGYEQYF
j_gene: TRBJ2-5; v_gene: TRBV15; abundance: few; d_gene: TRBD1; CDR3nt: TGTGCCACCAGCAGGGGACAGCAAGAGACCCAGTACTTC; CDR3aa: CATSRGQQETQYF
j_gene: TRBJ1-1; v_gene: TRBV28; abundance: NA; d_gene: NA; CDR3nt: TGTGCCAGCAGTTTCAACAGTAAAGCTTTCTTT; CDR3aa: CASSFNSKAFF
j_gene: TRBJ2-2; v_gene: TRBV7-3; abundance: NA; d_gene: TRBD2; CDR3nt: TGTGCCAGCAGCCCATTCAGCGGGGGGGCCTCGACCGGGGAGCTGTTTTTT; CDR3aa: CASSPFSGGASTGELFF
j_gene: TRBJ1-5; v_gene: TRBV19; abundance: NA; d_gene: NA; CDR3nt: TGTGCCAGTAGTATGGGCGGGGAGCCCCAGCATTTT; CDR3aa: CASSMGGEPQHF
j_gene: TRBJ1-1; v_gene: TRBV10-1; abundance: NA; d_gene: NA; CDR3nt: TGCGCCAGCACGGCAGGGTTGAACACTGAAGCTTTCTTT; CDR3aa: CASTAGLNTEAFF
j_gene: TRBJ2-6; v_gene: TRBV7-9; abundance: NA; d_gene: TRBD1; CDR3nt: TGTGCCAGCAGCCAGACAGGGGGCCGACACTCTGGGGCCAACGTCCTGACTTTC; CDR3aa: CASSQTGGRHSGANVLTF
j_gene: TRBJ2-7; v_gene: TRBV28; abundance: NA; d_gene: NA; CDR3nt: TGTGCCAGCAGTTTAAACAGGCTGTTGGTTCTCGAGCAGTACTTC; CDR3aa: CASSLNRLLVLEQYF
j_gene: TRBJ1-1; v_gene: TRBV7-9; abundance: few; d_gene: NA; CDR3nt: TGTGCCAGCAGTTCGTACGTAGGGGAATACACTGAAGCTTTCTTT; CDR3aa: CASSSYVGEYTEAFF
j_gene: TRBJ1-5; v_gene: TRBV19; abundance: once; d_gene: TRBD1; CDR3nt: TGTGCCAGTAACCAAGACAGGGGAGGCAATCAGCCCCAGCATTTT; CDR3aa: CASNQDRGGNQPQHF
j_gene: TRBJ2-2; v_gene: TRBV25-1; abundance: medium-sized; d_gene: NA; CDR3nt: TGTGCCGTGGAGGGAACGGTCGGGGAGCTGTTTTTT; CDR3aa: CAVEGTVGELFF
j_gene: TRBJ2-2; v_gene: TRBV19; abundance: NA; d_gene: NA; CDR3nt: TGTGCCAGTAGTATAGGGACAATTTACACCGGGGAGCTGTTTTTT; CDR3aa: CASSIGTIYTGELFF
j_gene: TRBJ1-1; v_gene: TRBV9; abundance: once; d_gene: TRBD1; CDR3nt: TGTGCCAGCAGCCCCGGACAGGGGGCGCGGGCTTTCTTT; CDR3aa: CASSPGQGARAFF
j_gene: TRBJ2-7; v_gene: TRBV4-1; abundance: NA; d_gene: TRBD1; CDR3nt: TGCGCCAGCAGCCTAGGACAGGGCCACGAGCAGTACTTC; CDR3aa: CASSLGQGHEQYF
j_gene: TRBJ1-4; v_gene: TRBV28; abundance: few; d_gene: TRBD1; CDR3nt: TGTGCCAGCAGCCTCAGGGGGTTGGACGAAAAACTGTTTTTT; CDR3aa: CASSLRGLDEKLFF
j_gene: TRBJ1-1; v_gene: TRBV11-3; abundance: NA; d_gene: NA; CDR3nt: TGTGCCAGCAGCTTAACGCGGGTAACTGAAGCTTTCTTT; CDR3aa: CASSLTRVTEAFF
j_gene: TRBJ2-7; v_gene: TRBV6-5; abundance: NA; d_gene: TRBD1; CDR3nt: TGTGCCAGCAGTTACGGCAGGGGGCCCTACGAGCAGTACTTC; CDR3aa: CASSYGRGPYEQYF
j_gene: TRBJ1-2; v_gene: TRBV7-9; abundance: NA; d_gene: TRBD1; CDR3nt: TGTGCCAGCAGCAGGGAGGGGACAGGGGGTAGCTATGGCTACCCCTTC; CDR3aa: CASSREGTGGSYGYPF
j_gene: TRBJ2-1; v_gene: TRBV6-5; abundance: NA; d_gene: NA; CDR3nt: TGTGCCAGCAGGCCTGGACTTCTAGGATACAATGAGCAGTTCTTC; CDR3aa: CASRPGLLGYNEQFF
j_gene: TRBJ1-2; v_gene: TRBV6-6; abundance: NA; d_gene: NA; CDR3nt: TGTGCCAGCAGCCCCGGGGGGTTGGGTGGCTACACCTTC; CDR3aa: CASSPGGLGGYTF
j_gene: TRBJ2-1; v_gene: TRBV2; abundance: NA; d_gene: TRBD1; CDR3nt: TGTGCCAGCAGTGATCGAGAGGGGGCGGATGAGCAGTTCTTC; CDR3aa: CASSDREGADEQFF
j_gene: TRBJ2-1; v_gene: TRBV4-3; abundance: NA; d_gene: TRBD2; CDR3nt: TGCGCCAGCAGCCATTTTCCCCAGGGACTAAGGGGTTATGAGCAGTTCTTC; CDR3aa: CASSHFPQGLRGYEQFF
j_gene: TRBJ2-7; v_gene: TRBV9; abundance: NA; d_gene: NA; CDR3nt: TGTGCCAGCAGCCCTCGGGGTCAGGACTACGAGCAGTACTTC; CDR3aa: CASSPRGQDYEQYF
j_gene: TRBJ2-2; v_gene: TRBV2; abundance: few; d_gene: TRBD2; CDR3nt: TGTGCCAGCAGTGGACTAGCGGGGGTGAGCGGGGAGCTGTTTTTT; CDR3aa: CASSGLAGVSGELFF
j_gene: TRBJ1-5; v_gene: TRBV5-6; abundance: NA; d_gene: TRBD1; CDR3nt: TGTGCCAGCAATCTAAGACAGGGAAGCAATCAGCCCCAGCATTTT; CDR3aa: CASNLRQGSNQPQHF
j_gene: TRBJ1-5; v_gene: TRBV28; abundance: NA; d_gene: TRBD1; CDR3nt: TGTGCCAGCAGTTTAGAGGCAGGGGGGAGGAATTTT; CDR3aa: CASSLEAGGRNF
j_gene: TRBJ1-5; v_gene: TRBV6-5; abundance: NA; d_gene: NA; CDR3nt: TGTGCCAGCAGTTACTCGGGAGGTAATCAGCCCCAGCATTTT; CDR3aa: CASSYSGGNQPQHF
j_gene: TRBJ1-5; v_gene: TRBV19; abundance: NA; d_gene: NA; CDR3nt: TGTGCCAGTGAAGGACATAGCAATCAGCCCCAGCATTTT; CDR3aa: CASEGHSNQPQHF
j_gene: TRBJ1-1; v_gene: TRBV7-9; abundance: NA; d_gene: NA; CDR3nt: TGTGCCAGCAGCCCTAGCGGGGGAGAAGGGACTGAAGCTTTCTTT; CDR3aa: CASSPSGGEGTEAFF
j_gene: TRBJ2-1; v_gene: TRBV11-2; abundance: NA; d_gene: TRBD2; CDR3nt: TGTGCCAGCAGCGTGGTAGCGGGAGCGTACAATGAGCAGTTCTTC; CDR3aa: CASSVVAGAYNEQFF
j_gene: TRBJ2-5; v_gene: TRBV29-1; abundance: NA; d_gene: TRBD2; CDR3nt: TGCAGCGCCGGGGGGTGGGGGAACCCCCAAGAGACCCAGTACTTC; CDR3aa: CSAGGWGNPQETQYF
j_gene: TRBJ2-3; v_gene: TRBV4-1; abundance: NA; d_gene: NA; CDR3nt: TGCGCCAGCAGCTCCCGTTCGTTGAGGAGCTCAGATACGCAGTATTTT; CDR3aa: CASSSRSLRSSDTQYF
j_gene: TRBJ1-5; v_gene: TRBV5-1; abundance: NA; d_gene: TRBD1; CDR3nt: TGCGCCAGCAGCTTGGAGGGGGCAGGTCAGCCCCAGCATTTT; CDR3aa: CASSLEGAGQPQHF
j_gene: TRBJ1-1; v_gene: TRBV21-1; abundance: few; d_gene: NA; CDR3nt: TGTGCCAGCAGCAAAGAACAGATCATGAACACTGAAGCTTTCTTT; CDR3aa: CASSKEQIMNTEAFF
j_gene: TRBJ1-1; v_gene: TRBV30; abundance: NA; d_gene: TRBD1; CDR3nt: TGTGCCTGGAGGGACAGGGAGGACACTGAAGCTTTCTTT; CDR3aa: CAWRDREDTEAFF
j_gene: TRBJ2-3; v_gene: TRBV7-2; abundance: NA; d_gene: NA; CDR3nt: TGTGCCAGCAGCTCGACTGCTAGCACAGATACGCAGTATTTT; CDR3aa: CASSSTASTDTQYF
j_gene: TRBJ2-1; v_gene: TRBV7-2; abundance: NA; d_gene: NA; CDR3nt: TGTGCCAGCAGCTTAGAAACAAGGGGCCCTAGCTCCTACAATGAGCAGTTCTTC; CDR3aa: CASSLETRGPSSYNEQFF
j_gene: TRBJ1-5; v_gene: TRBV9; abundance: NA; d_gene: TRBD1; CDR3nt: TGTGCCAGCAGCTTCAGCGGACAGGTGGGACAGCCCCAGCATTTT; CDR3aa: CASSFSGQVGQPQHF
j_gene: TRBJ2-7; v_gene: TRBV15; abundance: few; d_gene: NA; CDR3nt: TGTGCCACCAGCAGAGATCGCGGCCCTTACGAGCAGTACTTC; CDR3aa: CATSRDRGPYEQYF